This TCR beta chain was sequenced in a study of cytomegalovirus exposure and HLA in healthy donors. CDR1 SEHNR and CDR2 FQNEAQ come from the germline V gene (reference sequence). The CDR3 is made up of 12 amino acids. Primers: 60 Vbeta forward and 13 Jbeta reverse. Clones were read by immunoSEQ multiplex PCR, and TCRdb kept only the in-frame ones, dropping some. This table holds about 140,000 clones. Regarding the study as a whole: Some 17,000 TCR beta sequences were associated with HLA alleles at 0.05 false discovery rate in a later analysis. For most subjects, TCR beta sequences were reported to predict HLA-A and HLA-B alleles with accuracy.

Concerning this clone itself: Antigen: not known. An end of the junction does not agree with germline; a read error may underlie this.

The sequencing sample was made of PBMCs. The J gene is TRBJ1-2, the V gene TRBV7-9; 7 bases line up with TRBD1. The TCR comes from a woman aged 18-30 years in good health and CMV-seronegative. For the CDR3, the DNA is TGTGCCAGCAGCTTAAGGTCCCTAACAGGGGCCTTC. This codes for CASSLRSLTGAF.